The next 24 T cell receptor beta chains were all read from a single sample in a study of chemoradiotherapy in HPV16-positive cancers. The data were produced by immunoSEQ multiplex PCR, yet TCRdb's version contains in-frame clones alone and is incomplete. This table has approximately 32,000 clones, about 88% appearing once. The sample here was blood, taken from a patient who underwent chemoradiotherapy. These receptors were obtained from a human donor with HPV-associated anogenital cancer.

The J gene is TRBJ2-2, the V gene TRBV28; D not resolved. The CDR3 covers 16 residues. With 3 bases removed from V and 1 base from J, the gap between germline ends came to 12 bases. Germline V gene sequence: CDR1 MDHEN, CDR2 SYDVKM. The CDR3 region is CASSFNSLGNTGELFF. The CDR3 region has the DNA TGTGCCAGCAGTTTCAATTCCCTGGGGAACACCGGGGAGCTGTTTTTT.

J is TRBJ1-5 and V is TRBV7-2; possibly TRBD1 for D (5 bases). CDR1 SGHTA and CDR2 FQGNSA come from the germline V gene. The CDR3 has 15 residues. V lost 5 bases and J 0 bases, leaving 11 bases between the germline ends. The CDR3 protein is CASSPEDSSNQPQHF. The CDR3 coding sequence is TGTGCCAGCAGCCCAGAAGACAGTAGCAATCAGCCCCAGCATTTT. The variable domain in full, with the rest retrieved from reference TRBV7-2 and TRBJ1-5, is GAGVSQSPSNKVTEKGKDVELRCDPISGHTALYWYRQSLGQGLEFLIYFQGNSAPDKSGLPSDRFSAERTGGSVSTLTIQRTQQEDSAVYLCASSPEDSSNQPQHFGDGTRLSIL.

The chain is built from TRBV7-8 and TRBJ1-2, with unresolved D. This CDR3 contains 13 residues. CDR1 SGHVS and CDR2 FQNEAQ come from the germline V gene. Trimming took off 5 bases at V and 4 bases at J, with 11 bases between the two ends. The CDR3 nucleotides are TGTGCCAGCAGCCCAGGTAGCACCTATGGCTACACCTTC. It encodes CASSPGSTYGYTF.

This clone has more than one count but fewer than ten. The genes are TRBV27 and TRBJ1-1; no reliable D call. The CDR3 covers 13 residues. Per germline, CDR1 MNHEY and CDR2 SMNVEV (reference sequence). Trimming stripped 5 bases from V and 5 bases from J, with 12 bases between. The CDR3 DNA is TGTGCCAGCAGTACCCAGGCACGAACTGAAGCTTTCTTT. Protein sequence: CASSTQARTEAFF.

The rearrangement uses TRBV30 and TRBJ1-2; D gene uncertain. The CDR3 sequence is 13 residues long. Germline values: CDR1 GTSNPN, CDR2 SVGIG (reference sequence). Trimming cost V 0 bases and J 4 bases, with 9 bases left between them. This CDR3 reads CAWSVGGPYGYTF. Here the CDR3 DNA reads TGTGCCTGGAGTGTAGGTGGCCCCTATGGCTACACCTTC.

V and J are TRBV27 and TRBJ2-1; 9 bases match TRBD2. The CDR3 covers 18 residues. Germline lookup yields CDR1 MNHEY and CDR2 SMNVEV (reference sequence). Losses at the gene ends were 10 bases for V and 7 bases for J; bases not matched to a gene: 23. In DNA, the CDR3 is TGTGCCAAGATCAAAGCCAATACGGCGGGAGGGCCCAAAAATGAGCAGTTCTTC. Protein product: CAKIKANTAGGPKNEQFF.

V is TRBV6-1 and J is TRBJ1-1; D remains ambiguous. The germline V and J ends were trimmed by 7 bases and 2 bases, with 11 bases remaining between them. This CDR3 is 13 amino acids long. Germline V gene lookup returns CDR1 MNHNS and CDR2 SASEGT. In nucleotides, the CDR3 is TGTGCCAGCAAGGCGCAGATTAACACTGAAGCTTTCTTT. Translation: CASKAQINTEAFF.

This rearrangement joins TRBV27 to TRBJ2-3; the D gene is possibly TRBD2 (5 bases). CDR1 is MNHEY, CDR2 SMNVEV, per germline (reference sequence). The CDR3 length is 16 residues. Between the trimmed V and J ends, which lost 3 bases and 3 bases, there was a span of 16 bases. DNA for the CDR3: TGTGCCAGCAGTTTCTCGGGAAGGGTAGGGACAGATACGCAGTATTTT. Its protein product is CASSFSGRVGTDTQYF.

The V and J genes are TRBV5-1 and TRBJ2-3, with D unresolved. The V end was cut by 5 bases, the J end by 3 bases, with 16 bases between. The CDR3 consists of 15 residues. Germline CDR1 SGHRS, CDR2 YFSETQ. DNA of the CDR3: TGCGCCAGCAGATCAGGAATAGCTTCTACAGATACGCAGTATTTT. Amino acids: CASRSGIASTDTQYF.

CDR3 protein: CASSEIRVVADTQYF. The DNA for the CDR3 is TGTGCCAGCAGCGAAATCAGGGTAGTGGCAGATACGCAGTATTTT. The V call is TRBV7-9, the J call TRBJ2-3; D might be TRBD1 (5 bases). Germline CDR1 is SEHNR and CDR2 is FQNEAQ (reference sequence). The CDR3 is made up of 15 amino acids. Between the trimmed V and J ends, which lost 5 bases and 4 bases, there was a span of 16 bases.

The chain has TRBV7-8 and TRBJ1-2; 7 nucleotides line up with TRBD1. The V gene end was trimmed by 6 bases and the J gene end by 8 bases; junction bases not matched to a gene: 9. Germline CDR1 SGHVS, CDR2 FQNEAQ. The CDR3 sequence is 13 residues long. The CDR3 DNA follows: TGTGCCAGCAGGGCAGACAGGGAATACGGCTACACCTTC. Translation: CASRADREYGYTF.

V usage is TRBV2 and J usage is TRBJ1-2, with D possibly matching TRBD1 (5 bases). The V and J ends lost 6 bases and 8 bases respectively, with 13 bases between them. The V gene's germline CDR1 is SNHLY and CDR2 FYNNEI. The CDR3 covers 12 residues. The CDR3 nucleotides are TGTGCCAGCAGCGGGGAAGGGGAAGGCTACACCTTC. Its translation is CASSGEGEGYTF.

The rearrangement uses TRBV4-1 and TRBJ2-3; 7 positions agree with TRBD2. Germline assignment: CDR1 MGHRA and CDR2 YSYEKL. Trimming cost V 4 bases and J 4 bases; bases outside gene matches: 11. The CDR3 contains 16 residues. This CDR3 reads CASSPISAGAADTQYF. The CDR3, as DNA: TGCGCCAGCAGCCCTATCTCCGCGGGAGCGGCAGATACGCAGTATTTT.

Only one count was recorded for this clone. The V gene is TRBV29-1, the J gene TRBJ2-4, with TRBD2 identical over 8 bases. Trimming removed 2 bases from V and 1 base from J; junction bases left unmatched: 4. The CDR3 sequence is 15 residues long. The V gene's germline CDR1 is SQVTM and CDR2 ANQGSEA. As DNA, the CDR3 is TGCAGCGTTGAATTTGGCGGGAGGGCCAAAAACATTCAGTACTTC. It encodes CSVEFGGRAKNIQYF. The full variable domain, with the rest looked up from reference TRBV29-1 and TRBJ2-4, is SAVISQKPSRDICQRGTSLTIQCQVDSQVTMMFWYRQQPGQSLTLIATANQGSEATYESGFVIDKFPISRPNLTFSTLTVSNMSPEDSSIYLCSVEFGGRAKNIQYFGAGTRLSVL.

The rearrangement links TRBV5-4 to TRBJ2-3; a weak D match, TRBD1 (6 bases). CDR3 length equals 13 residues. The germline V gene has CDR1 SGHNT and CDR2 YYREEE (reference sequence). Deletions cut 5 bases from V and 2 bases from J, with 9 bases between. CDR3: CASRGGDTDTQYF. CDR3 nucleotides: TGTGCCAGCAGAGGGGGAGACACAGATACGCAGTATTTT.

J is TRBJ2-5 and V is TRBV2, with unresolved D. Germline V gene sequence: CDR1 SNHLY, CDR2 FYNNEI. The CDR3 spans 14 residues. Trimming took 3 bases from V and 5 from J, leaving 13 bases between them. CDR3 bases: TGTGCCAGCAGTGAGGATGGCGGCTGGGAGACCCAGTACTTC. This translates into CASSEDGGWETQYF. Looking up the rest from reference TRBV2 and TRBJ2-5 gives the full variable domain: EPEVTQTPSHQVTQMGQEVILRCVPISNHLYFYWYRQILGQKVEFLVSFYNNEISEKSEIFDDQFSVERPDGSNFTLKIRSTKLEDSAMYFCASSEDGGWETQYFGPGTRLLVL.

This clone was recorded only once. The rearrangement uses TRBV2 and TRBJ2-3; D gene uncertain. The CDR3 loop spans 9 amino acids. The V gene's germline CDR1 is SNHLY and CDR2 FYNNEI. Trimming pared 8 bases from V and 6 bases from J, leaving 3 bases between. CDR3 coding DNA: TGTGCCAGCGGGGATACGCAGTATTTT. It encodes CASGDTQYF.

The chain combines TRBV27 with TRBJ1-6, with unresolved D. The ends were cut back, 5 bases at V and 7 bases at J, with 9 bases in the middle. CDR1 is MNHEY, CDR2 SMNVEV, per germline (reference sequence). The CDR3 covers 13 residues. CDR3 sequence: CASSPSVNSPLHF. The CDR3 coding sequence is TGTGCCAGCAGTCCTAGCGTCAATTCACCCCTCCACTTT.

The sample holds a few counts of this clone. The chain has TRBV30 and TRBJ1-1; D is unclear. The V and J ends lost 0 bases and 11 bases respectively, with 10 bases between them. Germline V gives CDR1 GTSNPN, CDR2 SVGIG (reference sequence). The CDR3 contains 11 residues. DNA of the CDR3: TGTGCCTGGAGTGTGGGGTTTGGTGCTTTCTTT. As protein: CAWSVGFGAFF.

The rearrangement uses TRBV6-5 and TRBJ1-1; D might be TRBD1 (6 bases). V gave up 2 bases and J gave up 4 bases, with 14 bases separating them. This CDR3 comprises 15 residues. Germline lookup yields CDR1 MNHEY and CDR2 SVGAGI. CDR3 bases: TGTGCCAGCAGTTACCGGCGGGGGCTGGGCACTGAAGCTTTCTTT. Translation: CASSYRRGLGTEAFF.

The J gene is TRBJ1-5, the V gene TRBV7-2; a weak D match, TRBD1 (6 bases). Between the trimmed V and J ends, which lost 2 bases and 4 bases, there was a span of 15 bases. The CDR3 has 16 residues. Germline CDR1 is SGHTA and CDR2 is FQGNSA. The CDR3 here is CASSLQAGALNQPQHF. The DNA of the CDR3 is TGTGCCAGCAGCTTACAAGCAGGGGCCTTGAATCAGCCCCAGCATTTT.

This rearrangement joins TRBV7-8 to TRBJ2-5; 10 bases align to TRBD1. Trimming removed 3 bases from V and 5 bases from J; junction bases left unmatched: 6. This CDR3 contains 15 residues. In germline, CDR1 is SGHVS, CDR2 FQNEAQ. CDR3 sequence: CASSFRDRGTETQYF. The CDR3, as DNA: TGTGCCAGCAGCTTCCGGGACAGGGGCACGGAGACCCAGTACTTC. The variable domain in full, with the rest retrieved from reference TRBV7-8 and TRBJ2-5, is GAGVSQSPRYKVAKRGQDVALRCDPISGHVSLFWYQQALGQGPEFLTYFQNEAQLDKSGLPSDRFFAERPEGSVSTLKIQRTQQEDSAVYLCASSFRDRGTETQYFGPGTRLLVL.

This chain joins TRBV19 and TRBJ1-4, with TRBD1 as a possible D gene (5 bases). Trimming removed 4 bases from V and 2 bases from J, with 20 bases in between. The CDR3 runs to 18 residues. CDR1 and CDR2 from the germline V gene are LNHDA and SQIVND (reference sequence). CDR3 loop: CASSNTRGREVTNEKLFF. The CDR3 DNA is TGTGCCAGTAGTAACACAAGGGGACGGGAGGTGACTAATGAAAAACTGTTTTTT.

The J gene is TRBJ2-2, the V gene TRBV4-3, with D uncertain. The CDR3 spans 16 residues. V gave up 4 bases and J gave up 4 bases, with 16 bases separating them. Germline CDR1 LGHNA, CDR2 YSLEER. This CDR3 is CASSPSSESGTGELFF. As DNA, the CDR3 is TGCGCCAGCAGCCCCTCGAGCGAATCGGGCACCGGGGAGCTGTTTTTT.